Shown below are 23 T cell receptor beta chains from a single sample sequenced in a study of CD8 T cells in Susac syndrome. Random-hexamer reverse transcription was applied to about 0.45 to 1 ug RNA. A single record per CDR3 protein comes from TCRdb applying MiXCR to the immunoSEQ multiplex PCR reads. Among about 200,000 distinct CDR3 sequences listed, around 93% were seen once. The sample comprised CD4+ T cells from PBMCs. These receptors were obtained from a human donor with multiple sclerosis.

V is TRBV3-1 and J is TRBJ2-2; TRBD2 agrees at 12 bases. Germline lookup yields CDR1 LGHDT and CDR2 YNNKEL (reference sequence). The CDR3 extends over 18 amino acids. After removal of 4 bases from V and 0 bases from J, the junction contained 6 bases not matched to a gene. This CDR3 reads CASSPGLAGSANTGELFF. The CDR3 DNA follows: TGTGCCAGCAGCCCCGGACTAGCGGGGTCTGCGAACACCGGGGAGCTGTTTTTT.

V usage is TRBV20-1 and J usage is TRBJ1-1; a possible D gene is TRBD1 (6 bases). V was trimmed by 4 bases and J by 4 bases, leaving 19 bases between them. Germline V CDR1 and CDR2: DFQATT, SNEGSKA (reference sequence). The CDR3 runs to 15 residues. The CDR3 loop is CSATKHTGPATEAFF. CDR3 nucleotides: TGCAGTGCTACGAAACATACAGGGCCGGCCACTGAAGCTTTCTTT.

The chain couples TRBV12-3 or TRBV12-4 to TRBJ2-1, with D maybe TRBD2 (7 bases). The V end lost 7 bases, the J end lost 8 bases, and 15 bases lay between the germline ends. This CDR3 spans 13 amino acids. The CDR3 DNA sequence: TGTGCCAGCATGTGGGGGGGCTGGGATGAGCAGTTCTTC. This gives the protein CASMWGGWDEQFF.

The sample holds one count of this clonotype. The chain uses TRBV20-1 and TRBJ2-7; tentatively, D is TRBD2 (5 bases). Germline CDR1 DFQATT, CDR2 SNEGSKA (reference sequence). The CDR3 totals 15 residues. The germline V and J ends were trimmed by 3 bases and 2 bases, with 17 bases remaining between them. This CDR3 is CSASRTGNLAYEQYV. Here the CDR3 DNA reads TGCAGTGCTAGCCGGACTGGGAATTTAGCCTACGAGCAGTACGTC.

The chain joins TRBV9 to TRBJ1-2; tentative D call: TRBD1 (5 bases). This CDR3 spans 14 amino acids. Germline CDR1 and CDR2: SGDLS and YYNGEE. V lost 0 bases to trimming and J lost 4 bases, with 10 bases between them. In nucleotides, the CDR3 is TGTGCCAGCAGCGTAGAGGCAGGGCCCTATGGCTACACCTTC. It encodes CASSVEAGPYGYTF.

This clonotype was observed a single time. The rearrangement joins TRBV29-1 to TRBJ1-1; D is possibly TRBD1 (6 bases). The V gene lost 5 bases and the J gene lost 0 bases, with 16 bases spanning the gap. Germline V CDR1 and CDR2: SQVTM, ANQGSEA. This CDR3 spans 15 amino acids. The CDR3 DNA is TGCAGCGTTCTACTCAGGGGAAAACTGAACACTGAAGCTTTCTTT. Amino acids: CSVLLRGKLNTEAFF.

This clonotype was detected only once. The CDR3 nucleotides are TGTGCCAGCAGCCCTGGGGGCCCCTATGGCTACACCTTC. This encodes CASSPGGPYGYTF. The rearrangement uses TRBV13 and TRBJ1-2; D is perhaps TRBD1 (6 bases). Per germline, CDR1 PRHDT and CDR2 FYEKMQ (reference sequence). V was pared by 5 bases and J by 4 bases, with 11 bases between. CDR3 size: 13 residues. The full variable domain, its missing parts supplied by reference TRBV13 and TRBJ1-2, is AAGVIQSPRHLIKEKRETATLKCYPIPRHDTVYWYQQGPGQDPQFLISFYEKMQSDKGSIPDRFSAQQFSDYHSELNMSSLELGDSALYFCASSPGGPYGYTFGSGTRLTVV.

The chain couples TRBV30 to TRBJ2-1; the D is unclear. The CDR3 is 14 residues long. Deletions cut 3 bases from V and 0 bases from J, with 9 bases between. CDR1 and CDR2 (germline): GTSNPN, SVGIG (reference sequence). The CDR3 nucleotides are TGTGCCTGGAGATCCTGGAGCTCCTACAATGAGCAGTTCTTC. It codes for CAWRSWSSYNEQFF. Full variable domain (rest looked up from reference TRBV30 and TRBJ2-1): SQTIHQWPATLVQPVGSPLSLECTVEGTSNPNLYWYRQAAGRGLQLLFYSVGIGQISSEVPQNLSASRPQDRQFILSSKKLLLSDSGFYLCAWRSWSSYNEQFFGPGTRLTVL.

V and J are TRBV27 and TRBJ1-6; D call uncertain. This CDR3 region has 13 residues. The germline V gene has CDR1 MNHEY and CDR2 SMNVEV (reference sequence). The V and J ends lost 0 bases and 15 bases respectively, with 12 bases between them. The CDR3 region is CASSLSPGKNLHF. The CDR3 region has the DNA TGTGCCAGCAGTTTATCCCCCGGGAAAAACCTCCACTTT.

CDR3 DNA sequence: TGTGCCAGCAGCTCCACAAGCGGAAACACTGAAGCTTTCTTT. Its translation is CASSSTSGNTEAFF. The genes are TRBV7-3 and TRBJ1-1; D not resolved. Per germline, CDR1 SGHTA and CDR2 FQGTGA. The V end lost 4 bases, the J end lost 2 bases, and 11 bases lay between the germline ends. This CDR3 has 14 amino acids. Using reference TRBV7-3 and TRBJ1-1 for the parts outside the CDR3, the full variable domain is GAGVSQTPSNKVTEKGKYVELRCDPISGHTALYWYRQSLGQGPEFLIYFQGTGAADDSGLPNDRFFAVRPEGSVSTLKIQRTERGDSAVYLCASSSTSGNTEAFFGQGTRLTVV.

The chain couples TRBV12-3 or TRBV12-4 to TRBJ2-1; 8 bases map to TRBD2. The ends lost 5 bases at V and 3 bases at J; junction bases unmatched: 6. This CDR3 comprises 15 residues. CDR3 amino acids: CASSVSGGRYNEQFF. CDR3 bases: TGTGCCAGCAGTGTCAGCGGGGGTCGCTACAATGAGCAGTTCTTC.

J is TRBJ2-1 and V is TRBV9; 10 bases are a match to TRBD2. V shed 1 base and J 5 bases; nucleotides not matched to a gene: 3. From germline, CDR1 is SGDLS and CDR2 YYNGEE. The CDR3 spans 15 residues. The CDR3 protein is CASSVSSGGNNEQFF. DNA of the CDR3: TGTGCCAGCAGCGTATCTAGCGGGGGAAACAATGAGCAGTTCTTC. Filled out from reference TRBV9 and TRBJ2-1, the complete variable domain reads DSGVTQTPKHLITATGQRVTLRCSPRSGDLSVYWYQQSLDQGLQFLIQYYNGEERAKGNILERFSAQQFPDLHSELNLSSLELGDSALYFCASSVSSGGNNEQFFGPGTRLTVL.

This clonotype was detected only once. This chain connects TRBV3-1 to TRBJ2-5; 9 bases align to TRBD2. The V segment lost 0 bases and the J segment 4 bases; nucleotides outside the gene matches: 12. Per the germline V gene, CDR1 is LGHDT and CDR2 is YNNKEL (reference sequence). The CDR3 length is 18 residues. The CDR3 is CASSQDPASGELGETQYF. Written as DNA, the CDR3 is TGTGCCAGCAGCCAAGATCCGGCTAGCGGGGAGCTTGGAGAGACCCAGTACTTC.

The chain joins TRBV2 to TRBJ2-7; no definite D call. Trimming left V 6 bases short and J 4 bases short, with 13 bases between. Germline values: CDR1 SNHLY, CDR2 FYNNEI. CDR3 length equals 13 residues. The CDR3 bases are TGTGCCAGCAGGGGCCTTAGCTGGTACGAGCAGTACGTC. The encoded protein is CASRGLSWYEQYV.

The rearrangement links TRBV30 to TRBJ1-5; D not resolved. Germline CDR1 reads GTSNPN; CDR2 reads SVGIG (reference sequence). This CDR3 has 14 residues. Trimming shortened V by 1 base and J by 0 bases, and 7 bases separated the two germline ends. The CDR3 is CAWSETYSNQPQHF. CDR3 nucleotides: TGTGCCTGGAGTGAGACTTATAGCAATCAGCCCCAGCATTTT.

This clonotype was seen once. The chain recombines TRBV7-2 with TRBJ1-5; 11 nucleotides line up with TRBD1. Looked up from germline, CDR1 is SGHTA and CDR2 is FQGNSA. V was pared by 5 bases and J by 3 bases, with 9 bases of the junction left unmatched. This CDR3 is built from 17 residues. Written as DNA, the CDR3 is TGTGCCAGCAGCCTGGACAGGGGGCTTCGGGACAATCAGCCCCAGCATTTT. Amino acids: CASSLDRGLRDNQPQHF.

This chain uses TRBV5-4 with TRBJ1-6, with TRBD1 as a possible D gene (5 bases). The CDR3 runs to 12 residues. The V end lost 4 bases, the J end lost 14 bases, and 13 bases lay between the germline ends. Germline V CDR1 and CDR2: SGHNT, YYREEE (reference sequence). CDR3 region: CASSPWEGTLHF. DNA for the CDR3: TGTGCCAGCAGCCCTTGGGAGGGGACCCTCCACTTT.

This clonotype was recorded once. The CDR3 coding sequence is TGCAGTGCTTTACTCCCCCCGGAGCGGCTTAGCACAGATACGCAGTATTTT. The encoded protein is CSALLPPERLSTDTQYF. The chain recombines TRBV20-1 with TRBJ2-3; possibly TRBD2 for D (5 bases). Germline-derived CDR1 and CDR2 are DFQATT and SNEGSKA (reference sequence). The CDR3 sequence is 17 residues long. The germline V and J ends were trimmed by 5 bases and 0 bases, with 21 bases remaining between them.

V usage is TRBV2 and J usage is TRBJ2-5, with no clear D. CDR1 and CDR2 from the germline V gene are SNHLY and FYNNEI. With 10 bases removed from V and 2 bases from J, the gap between germline ends came to 14 bases. The CDR3 consists of 13 residues. The CDR3 bases are TGTGCCAATACACGGGCGGAGCAAGAGACCCAGTACTTC. Its translation is CANTRAEQETQYF.

This rearrangement joins TRBV29-1 to TRBJ1-2; 10 bases agree with TRBD1. CDR3 length: 13 residues. J gave up 2 bases and V 7 bases, and 4 bases lay outside the gene matches. Germline lookup yields CDR1 SQVTM and CDR2 ANQGSEA. CDR3 protein: CSAGTGVNYGYTF. In DNA, the CDR3 is TGCAGCGCTGGGACAGGGGTGAACTATGGCTACACCTTC.

The chain recombines TRBV19 with TRBJ1-2, with D unresolved. Germline V gene data show CDR1 as LNHDA and CDR2 as SQIVND (reference sequence). This CDR3 comprises 12 residues. The V gene lost 5 bases and the J gene lost 6 bases, with 10 bases spanning the gap. The CDR3 DNA is TGTGCCAGTAGTCGAAGGATCGATGGCTACACCTTC. The encoded protein is CASSRRIDGYTF. Combining the CDR3 with reference TRBV19 and TRBJ1-2 gives the whole variable domain DGGITQSPKYLFRKEGQNVTLSCEQNLNHDAMYWYRQDPGQGLRLIYYSQIVNDFQKGDIAEGYSVSREKKESFPLTVTSAQKNPTAFYLCASSRRIDGYTFGSGTRLTVV.

V and J are TRBV27 and TRBJ1-6; D is ambiguous. Germline lookup yields CDR1 MNHEY and CDR2 SMNVEV (reference sequence). The CDR3 contains 13 residues. Trimming stripped 3 bases from V and 10 bases from J, with 10 bases between. CDR3 in amino acids: CASSFGRESPLHF. CDR3 nucleotide sequence: TGTGCCAGCAGTTTCGGACGAGAGTCACCCCTCCACTTT.

The chain couples TRBV3-1 to TRBJ1-4, with D possibly matching TRBD1 (6 bases). Trimming shortened V by 3 bases and J by 5 bases, and 10 bases separated the two germline ends. This CDR3 spans 14 amino acids. CDR1 and CDR2 from the germline V gene are LGHDT and YNNKEL (reference sequence). In DNA form, the CDR3 reads TGTGCCAGCAGCCAGAGACAGGTCAATGAAAAACTGTTTTTT. Its protein is CASSQRQVNEKLFF.